The 13 T cell receptor beta chains in this list originate from one sample, sequenced in a study of cytotoxic CD8 clonotypes in ibrutinib-treated CLL. Profiling relied on immunoSEQ multiplex PCR, and the TCRdb table lists in-frame clones only, not all of them. Of about 49,000 clones listed, around half were seen once; the top ten hold approximately 32%. Source: PBMCs, taken after 12 months of ibrutinib treatment. These receptors were obtained from a human donor with chronic lymphocytic leukemia.

The genes are TRBV6-1 and TRBJ1-5; TRBD1 matches 11 bases. This CDR3 has 15 residues. The V gene end was trimmed by 2 bases and the J gene end by 7 bases; junction bases not matched to a gene: 4. Germline V gives CDR1 MNHNS, CDR2 SASEGT. The CDR3 loop reads CASSEMGQGGQPQHF. The DNA for the CDR3 is TGTGCCAGCAGTGAAATGGGACAGGGGGGGCAGCCCCAGCATTTT.

CDR3 sequence reads: CASRLANEQYF. The CDR3 bases are TGTGCCAGCAGACTAGCCAACGAGCAGTACTTC. V gene TRBV27 combines with J gene TRBJ2-7; a weak D match, TRBD2 (6 bases). V lost 6 bases, J lost 5 bases, and 8 bases lay in between. Germline CDR1 MNHEY, CDR2 SMNVEV (reference sequence). CDR3 length: 11 residues.

The chain is built from TRBV5-1 and TRBJ2-5, with D possibly TRBD1 on 5 matching bases. Trimming took off 6 bases at V and 5 bases at J, with 17 bases between the two ends. Germline assignment: CDR1 SGHRS and CDR2 YFSETQ. The CDR3 contains 14 residues. CDR3 in DNA: TGCGCCAGCACGCGGTCACAGGCGGTGGAGACCCAGTACTTC. It is translated as CASTRSQAVETQYF.

This clone was seen a single time. The chain has TRBV28 and TRBJ2-7; 7 bases agree with TRBD2. The CDR3 has 15 amino acids. Per germline, CDR1 MDHEN and CDR2 SYDVKM. The V gene end was trimmed by 5 bases and the J gene end by 5 bases; junction bases not matched to a gene: 12. CDR3: CASSGAGESLDEQYF. The CDR3 region has the DNA TGTGCCAGCAGTGGGGCGGGGGAAAGCTTGGACGAGCAGTACTTC.

V gene TRBV5-1 combines with J gene TRBJ2-7; D is ambiguous. Trimming took 1 base from V and 2 from J, leaving 7 bases between them. The CDR3 has 13 amino acids. Germline CDR1 and CDR2: SGHRS and YFSETQ. CDR3 protein: CASSLKATYEQYF. The DNA of the CDR3 is TGCGCCAGCAGCTTGAAGGCCACCTACGAGCAGTACTTC.

J is TRBJ2-2 and V is TRBV2, with TRBD2 matching over 8 bases. This CDR3 spans 16 amino acids. Germline lookup yields CDR1 SNHLY and CDR2 FYNNEI. V lost 6 bases to trimming and J lost 2 bases; unmatched junction nucleotides: 8. This CDR3 is CASSGRVGRNTGELFF. CDR3 nucleotides: TGTGCCAGCAGCGGGAGGGTCGGGAGAAACACCGGGGAGCTGTTTTTT. Complete variable domain (other parts from reference TRBV2 and TRBJ2-2): EPEVTQTPSHQVTQMGQEVILRCVPISNHLYFYWYRQILGQKVEFLVSFYNNEISEKSEIFDDQFSVERPDGSNFTLKIRSTKLEDSAMYFCASSGRVGRNTGELFFGEGSRLTVL.

The chain joins TRBV27 to TRBJ1-5; 7 bases agree with TRBD1. J lost 2 bases, V lost 5 bases, and 3 bases had no gene match. Germline CDR1 reads MNHEY; CDR2 reads SMNVEV (reference sequence). The CDR3 has 14 amino acids. The CDR3 DNA follows: TGTGCCAGCAGTCAAGGACAGGGCAATCAGCCCCAGCATTTT. Translated: CASSQGQGNQPQHF.

This clone was seen more than once but under ten times. The chain has TRBV9 and TRBJ1-1; 7 bases match TRBD1. Trimming cost V 2 bases and J 4 bases; bases outside gene matches: 11. This CDR3 is built from 16 residues. Germline V gene sequence: CDR1 SGDLS, CDR2 YYNGEE. The CDR3 DNA reads TGTGCCAGCAGCGTTTTACCAGGGGGAGGAGGCACTGAAGCTTTCTTT. Its translation is CASSVLPGGGGTEAFF.

The chain combines TRBV5-4 with TRBJ1-1; D unresolved. This CDR3 region has 14 residues. The V gene's germline CDR1 is SGHNT and CDR2 YYREEE (reference sequence). With 2 bases removed from V and 1 base from J, the gap between germline ends came to 9 bases. CDR3 amino acids: CASSFKGQNTEAFF. CDR3 bases: TGTGCCAGCAGCTTTAAGGGTCAGAACACTGAAGCTTTCTTT.

The CDR3 protein is CASSLWQSYGYTF. The CDR3 coding sequence is TGTGCCAGCAGTTTATGGCAGAGCTATGGCTACACCTTC. J is TRBJ1-2 and V is TRBV27; unclear D gene. Per germline, CDR1 MNHEY and CDR2 SMNVEV (reference sequence). CDR3 size: 13 residues. Deletions cut 1 base from V and 4 bases from J, with 7 bases between.

The chain uses TRBV28 and TRBJ1-5; D call uncertain. Germline values: CDR1 MDHEN, CDR2 SYDVKM. This CDR3 comprises 12 residues. The V end lost 7 bases, the J end lost 9 bases, and 13 bases lay between the germline ends. The CDR3 DNA sequence: TGTGCCAGCAACCGGCAGCTTCGGCCCCAGCATTTT. Its translation is CASNRQLRPQHF.

This clone was counted a few times. The chain is built from TRBV27 and TRBJ2-7; D is undetermined. The CDR3 extends over 12 amino acids. Trimming took 4 bases from V and 0 from J, leaving 4 bases between them. The V gene's germline CDR1 is MNHEY and CDR2 SMNVEV (reference sequence). This chain's CDR3 is CASSCPSYEQYF. Written as DNA, the CDR3 is TGTGCCAGCAGTTGCCCCTCCTACGAGCAGTACTTC.

The chain is built from TRBV11-1 and TRBJ2-1; D unclear. The CDR3 is 15 amino acids. The V end was cut by 0 bases, the J end by 7 bases, with 13 bases between. Germline lookup yields CDR1 SGHAT and CDR2 FQDESV (reference sequence). The CDR3 here is CASSLAGDPANEQFF. The DNA of the CDR3 is TGTGCCAGCAGCTTAGCTGGCGACCCTGCGAATGAGCAGTTCTTC.